Listed below are T cell receptor beta chains from one sample, sequenced in a study of shared T cell receptors in the human thymus. Sequenced by immunoSEQ multiplex PCR; TCRdb stores in-frame clones only, minus some. The sample lists 540,000 or so clones, about 80% occurring once. These records were also assigned to another study, of human thymus T cells.

The sample comprised thymocytes. These TCRs come from a boy in the first two years of life with a congenital heart defect. CDR3s include the opening cysteine and the closing phenylalanine or tryptophan. Fields, in order: CDR3 protein, CDR3 DNA, J gene, clone size, V gene, D gene. A D gene is named only where the DNA matches it firmly. Size values are once, few and many counts, or a class for expanded clones, and some rows have none.

CASSCTNEQYF,TGTGCCAGCAGCTGTACTAACGAGCAGTACTTC,TRBJ2-7,.,TRBV7-9,.
CASSLTDQREGLYNEQFF,TGTGCCAGCAGCTTAACGGACCAGCGGGAGGGCTTGTACAATGAGCAGTTCTTC,TRBJ2-1,.,TRBV7-3,TRBD2
CASTGLAGVNEQFF,TGTGCCAGCACGGGACTAGCGGGAGTCAATGAGCAGTTCTTC,TRBJ2-1,.,TRBV6-5,TRBD2
CASSPESEKDTQYF,TGTGCCAGCAGCCCCGAGAGCGAGAAGGATACGCAGTATTTT,TRBJ2-3,.,TRBV6-6,.
CASFPSQGPRSGNTIYF,TGTGCCAGCTTCCCCTCGCAGGGGCCCCGCTCTGGAAACACCATATATTTT,TRBJ1-3,.,TRBV28,.
CASSQSKGRAYNEQFF,TGCGCCAGCAGTCAATCGAAGGGCAGGGCCTACAATGAGCAGTTCTTC,TRBJ2-1,.,TRBV23-1,.
CATSRSLPRTGCHYGYTF,TGTGCCACCAGCAGGTCGCTGCCGCGTACAGGGTGTCACTATGGCTACACCTTC,TRBJ1-2,.,TRBV15,.
CASSKGQGSQPQHF,TGTGCCAGCAGCAAAGGACAGGGAAGTCAGCCCCAGCATTTT,TRBJ1-5,.,TRBV21-1,.
CASRPRTEYEQYF,TGTGCCAGCAGGCCGAGGACAGAATACGAGCAGTACTTC,TRBJ2-7,.,TRBV6-6,.
CASSPGTPYNEQFF,TGTGCCAGCAGCCCCGGGACACCCTACAATGAGCAGTTCTTC,TRBJ2-1,.,TRBV4-2,.
CASSPLAEGTGELFF,TGTGCCAGCAGCCCATTAGCGGAGGGAACCGGGGAGCTGTTTTTT,TRBJ2-2,few,TRBV4-2,.
CASSPPPGGTDTQYF,TGTGCCAGCAGCCCCCCCCCGGGAGGCACAGATACGCAGTATTTT,TRBJ2-3,.,TRBV13,.
CASSLAPPGQGAKNIQYF,TGTGCCAGCAGCTTAGCCCCTCCCGGACAGGGTGCCAAAAACATTCAGTACTTC,TRBJ2-4,.,TRBV7-6,TRBD1